Detailed here is one T cell receptor beta chain. What it binds is not known. TCRdb keeps only in-frame clones here, not all; method: immunoSEQ multiplex PCR. The table includes fewer than 85,000 clones, about 92% detected once. Patients' lesions had not changed for the previous 6 months. These data belong to a study of resident and recirculating memory T cells in vitiligo. Notes on the study in general: Non-conserved TCRs across sites and patients suggested distinct clones per lesion.

Trimming pared 4 bases from V and 2 bases from J, leaving 10 bases between. Germline V CDR1 and CDR2: SGHNT, YYREEE (reference sequence). The CDR3 is 14 residues long. The chain employs TRBV5-4 and TRBJ1-3; a possible D gene is TRBD1 (6 bases). The receptor comes from a male donor with vitiligo. Input material: blood. The DNA for the CDR3 is TGTGCCAGCAGCCAACAGGGAGCTGGAAACACCATATATTTT. Amino acids: CASSQQGAGNTIYF.